The rows below give T cell receptor beta chains drawn from one sample of a study of Tregs in tolerant kidney transplant recipients. TCRdb's copy holds only in-frame clones and misses some; the assay was immunoSEQ multiplex PCR. The data hold about 50,000 clones, with around nine tenths observed a single time. The material sequenced was CD8+ T cells from blood (PBMCs), taken 12 months after the transplant. Every receptor here comes from a human patient who received a combined kidney and bone marrow transplant. The T cells may come from the graft donor. Both conserved end residues are part of each CDR3. The order of the fields is V gene, D gene, J gene, clone size, CDR3 protein, CDR3 DNA. A D gene is named only where the DNA matches it firmly. Rows give clone size only sometimes, using once, few, many, or a class for an expanded clone.

v_gene: TRBV7-9
d_gene: NA
j_gene: TRBJ2-7
abundance: NA
CDR3aa: CASSGRAGKDEQYF
CDR3nt: TGTGCCAGCAGCGGCCGGGCGGGGAAGGACGAGCAGTACTTC

v_gene: TRBV7-3
d_gene: TRBD2
j_gene: TRBJ2-3
abundance: few
CDR3aa: CASARLAGGTDTQYF
CDR3nt: TGTGCCAGCGCTCGATTAGCGGGTGGCACAGATACGCAGTATTTT

v_gene: TRBV11-2
d_gene: TRBD2
j_gene: TRBJ2-7
abundance: NA
CDR3aa: CASSSPGLAGGWYEQYF
CDR3nt: TGTGCCAGCAGCTCCCCGGGACTAGCGGGGGGGTGGTACGAGCAGTACTTC

v_gene: TRBV11-2
d_gene: NA
j_gene: TRBJ2-7
abundance: NA
CDR3aa: CASSRVGVSYEQYF
CDR3nt: TGTGCCAGCAGCCGGGTAGGGGTCTCCTACGAGCAGTACTTC

v_gene: TRBV27
d_gene: NA
j_gene: TRBJ2-3
abundance: NA
CDR3aa: CASSFQAGITDTQYF
CDR3nt: TGTGCCAGCAGTTTCCAGGCGGGGATCACAGATACGCAGTATTTT

v_gene: TRBV6-1
d_gene: NA
j_gene: TRBJ1-3
abundance: few
CDR3aa: CASSEAGAGNTIYF
CDR3nt: TGTGCCAGCAGTGAAGCAGGGGCTGGAAACACCATATATTTT

v_gene: TRBV6-6
d_gene: TRBD2
j_gene: TRBJ2-1
abundance: large
CDR3aa: CATMGLGNEQFF
CDR3nt: TGTGCCACCATGGGACTAGGCAATGAGCAGTTCTTC

v_gene: TRBV25-1
d_gene: NA
j_gene: TRBJ1-5
abundance: NA
CDR3aa: CASSEQGPQPQHF
CDR3nt: TGTGCCAGCAGTGAACAGGGTCCGCAGCCCCAGCATTTT

v_gene: TRBV5-6
d_gene: TRBD2
j_gene: TRBJ2-1
abundance: NA
CDR3aa: CASSFGGNEQFF
CDR3nt: TGTGCCAGCAGCTTCGGGGGGAATGAGCAGTTCTTC

v_gene: TRBV7-9
d_gene: NA
j_gene: TRBJ2-3
abundance: NA
CDR3aa: CASSLGLEDTQYF
CDR3nt: TGTGCCAGCAGCTTAGGTTTGGAGGATACGCAGTATTTT

v_gene: TRBV19
d_gene: NA
j_gene: TRBJ2-7
abundance: once
CDR3aa: CASSMWDTTYEQYF
CDR3nt: TGTGCCAGTAGTATGTGGGACACTACCTACGAGCAGTACTTC

v_gene: TRBV11-3
d_gene: TRBD2
j_gene: TRBJ2-3
abundance: many
CDR3aa: CASSRLAGGTDTQYF
CDR3nt: TGTGCCAGCAGCCGCCTAGCGGGTGGCACAGATACGCAGTATTTT

v_gene: TRBV9
d_gene: NA
j_gene: TRBJ1-2
abundance: NA
CDR3aa: CASSVALKTGSSMGYTF
CDR3nt: TGTGCCAGCAGCGTAGCCCTAAAGACAGGATCGTCGATGGGCTACACCTTC

v_gene: TRBV7-9
d_gene: TRBD1
j_gene: TRBJ1-2
abundance: few
CDR3aa: CASSPSGQYGYTF
CDR3nt: TGTGCCAGCAGCCCCTCGGGACAGTATGGCTACACCTTC

v_gene: TRBV7-9
d_gene: NA
j_gene: TRBJ2-1
abundance: NA
CDR3aa: CASSLDGGTYNEQFF
CDR3nt: TGTGCCAGCAGCTTAGATGGCGGAACCTACAATGAGCAGTTCTTC

v_gene: TRBV11-2
d_gene: NA
j_gene: TRBJ1-4
abundance: NA
CDR3aa: CASSTGGGAREKLFF
CDR3nt: TGTGCCAGCAGCACCGGTGGGGGGGCGCGTGAAAAACTGTTTTTT

v_gene: TRBV14
d_gene: TRBD1
j_gene: TRBJ2-7
abundance: once
CDR3aa: CASSQADRELHEQYF
CDR3nt: TGTGCCAGCAGCCAAGCTGACAGGGAGCTTCACGAGCAGTACTTC

v_gene: TRBV5-6
d_gene: TRBD1
j_gene: TRBJ1-6
abundance: NA
CDR3aa: CASRPGPPGTGFSSPLHF
CDR3nt: TGTGCCAGCAGACCGGGGCCGCCCGGGACAGGGTTTTCCTCACCCCTCCACTTT